The rows below give T cell receptor beta chains drawn from one sample of a study of ipilimumab plus nivolumab after autologous stem cell transplantation. Profiling relied on immunoSEQ multiplex PCR, and the TCRdb table lists in-frame clones only, not all of them. The top ten clones hold about 6.3% of a sample with 15,000 to 20,000 clones, around 80% of them seen once. Material: PBMCs, obtained in a trial of ipilimumab plus nivolumab as post-transplant consolidation. Every receptor here comes from a male donor with diffuse large B-cell lymphoma. Each CDR3 is given with its conserved first and last residue. The D gene is left open where the match is weak. The size of a clone is reported for some rows only, either as once, few or many, or as a class for expanded clones.

D gene	V gene	CDR3 length	J gene	clone size	CDR3 DNA	CDR3 protein
TRBD2	TRBV6-6	15	TRBJ2-2	NA	TGTGCCAGCAGTCTAGCGGGGGCGAACACCGGGGAGCTGTTTTTT	CASSLAGANTGELFF
NA	TRBV11-2	12	TRBJ1-1	few	TGTGCCAGCAGCTTAAATAGGTTGGAAGCTTTCTTT	CASSLNRLEAFF
TRBD1	TRBV19	13	TRBJ2-7	NA	TGTGCCAGTAGTATAGCCGAGACAGGGGAGCAGTACTTC	CASSIAETGEQYF
NA	TRBV7-9	12	TRBJ2-7	NA	TGTGCCAGCAGGGACGACTCCTACGAGCAGTACTTC	CASRDDSYEQYF
NA	TRBV6-5	12	TRBJ1-1	NA	TGTGCCAGCAGCAACAGGGAGTCTGAAGCTTTCTTT	CASSNRESEAFF
TRBD1	TRBV25-1	13	TRBJ2-2	NA	TGTGCCAGCAGACTAGGGGGCAGCGGGGAGCTGTTTTTT	CASRLGGSGELFF
NA	TRBV5-1	13	TRBJ2-7	NA	TGCGCCAGCAGCTTTTCGGGATCCTACGAGCAGTACTTC	CASSFSGSYEQYF
TRBD2	TRBV7-3	13	TRBJ2-2	NA	TGTGCCAGCGGTGGCACTAGCGGTGGGGAGCTGTTTTTT	CASGGTSGGELFF
TRBD1	TRBV6-1	15	TRBJ1-2	once	TGTGCCAGCACCGAACTATCAGGGGGAATCTATGGCTACACCTTC	CASTELSGGIYGYTF
NA	TRBV18	14	TRBJ2-7	NA	TGTGCCAGCTCACCAGGGGCTAACTCCTATGAGCAGTACTTC	CASSPGANSYEQYF
NA	TRBV6-5	13	TRBJ1-2	NA	TGTGCCAGCAGAGCGGCGGGGGTGGATGGCTACACCTTC	CASRAAGVDGYTF
TRBD2	TRBV11-1	13	TRBJ2-5	NA	TGTGCCAGCAGCTTTCCCGGGGGGGAGACCCAGTACTTC	CASSFPGGETQYF
TRBD2	TRBV2	15	TRBJ2-3	NA	TGTGCCAGCAGTCTAGCGGGGGCTGAGTGGGATACGCAGTATTTT	CASSLAGAEWDTQYF
NA	TRBV4-2	15	TRBJ2-3	NA	TGTGCCAGCAGCCAAGGGGGGGCAGGGCCAGATACGCAGTATTTT	CASSQGGAGPDTQYF
NA	TRBV18	15	TRBJ2-6	NA	TGTGCCAGCTCACCAACAGGGTCTGGGGCCAACGTCCTGACTTTC	CASSPTGSGANVLTF
TRBD1	TRBV5-4	16	TRBJ2-7	NA	TGTGCCAGCAGCCCTAGGACAGGTATTACTATCTACGAGCAGTACTTC	CASSPRTGITIYEQYF
NA	TRBV7-9	12	TRBJ1-2	NA	TGTGCCAGCAGGGGAGACAGCTATGGCTACACCTTC	CASRGDSYGYTF
NA	TRBV6-1	15	TRBJ1-2	few	TGTGCCAGCAGTGAAGTAAGGCGGTTAAACTATGGCTACACCTTC	CASSEVRRLNYGYTF
NA	TRBV6-1	15	TRBJ1-5	NA	TGTGCCAGCAGTGATGGGACACCCCCGAGTCAGCCCCAGCATTTT	CASSDGTPPSQPQHF
TRBD1	TRBV30	13	TRBJ1-2	NA	TGTGCCTGGAGTATAGGACAGGGGTCTGGCTACACCTTC	CAWSIGQGSGYTF
TRBD1	TRBV7-9	18	TRBJ1-2	NA	TGTGCCAGCAGCCCAACTCGGACAGGAGGGTACTCTAACTATGGCTACACCTTC	CASSPTRTGGYSNYGYTF
TRBD1	TRBV7-8	13	TRBJ1-2	NA	TGTGCCAGCAGCTTAAGGACAGGAGGTGGCTACACCTTC	CASSLRTGGGYTF
NA	TRBV9	16	TRBJ2-3	NA	TGTGCCAGCAGCCCCCTGTGGGGGGGACACACAGATACGCAGTATTTT	CASSPLWGGHTDTQYF
NA	TRBV19	14	TRBJ1-2	NA	TGTGCCAGTAGTACGGAACAGGGTCCCTATGGCTACACCTTC	CASSTEQGPYGYTF
NA	TRBV13	15	TRBJ2-3	NA	TGTGCCAGCAGCATGCCGACTGGCTATACAGATACGCAGTATTTT	CASSMPTGYTDTQYF
NA	TRBV30	14	TRBJ1-1	NA	TGTGCCTGGAGTCTCGGTAAATTGAACACTGAAGCTTTCTTT	CAWSLGKLNTEAFF
NA	TRBV30	11	TRBJ1-2	NA	TGTGCCTGGGGGGGGACCTATGGCTACACCTTC	CAWGGTYGYTF
TRBD2	TRBV7-2	13	TRBJ2-7	once	TGTGCCAGCAGCGCGGCGGGGGGTTACGAGCAGTACTTC	CASSAAGGYEQYF